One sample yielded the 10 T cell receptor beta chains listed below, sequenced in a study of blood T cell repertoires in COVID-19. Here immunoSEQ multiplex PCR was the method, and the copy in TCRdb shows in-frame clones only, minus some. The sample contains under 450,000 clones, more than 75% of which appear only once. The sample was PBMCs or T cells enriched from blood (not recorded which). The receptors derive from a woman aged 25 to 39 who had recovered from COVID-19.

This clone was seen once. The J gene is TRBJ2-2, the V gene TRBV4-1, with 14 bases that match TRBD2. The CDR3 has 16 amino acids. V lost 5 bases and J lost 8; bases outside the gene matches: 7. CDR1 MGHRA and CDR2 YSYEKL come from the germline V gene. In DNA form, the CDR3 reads TGCGCCAGCAGCTTTCCGGGACTAGCGGGAGCGGGGGAGCTGTTTTTT. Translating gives CASSFPGLAGAGELFF.

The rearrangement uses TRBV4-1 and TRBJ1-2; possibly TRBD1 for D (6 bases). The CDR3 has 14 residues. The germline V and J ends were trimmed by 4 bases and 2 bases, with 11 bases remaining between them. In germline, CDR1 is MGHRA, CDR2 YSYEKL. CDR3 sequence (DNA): TGCGCCAGCAGCCGAGGACAGTTAAACTATGGCTACACCTTC. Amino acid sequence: CASSRGQLNYGYTF.

The DNA of the CDR3 is TGTGCCAGCAGTCGAGGGCGTATCCCCTACGAGCAGTACTTC. This translates into CASSRGRIPYEQYF. This chain uses TRBV14 with TRBJ2-7, with D possibly TRBD2 on 5 matching bases. The CDR3 spans 14 residues. V was shortened by 6 bases and J by 2 bases, with 14 bases between the two germline ends. CDR1 and CDR2 from the germline V gene are SGHDN and FVKESK.

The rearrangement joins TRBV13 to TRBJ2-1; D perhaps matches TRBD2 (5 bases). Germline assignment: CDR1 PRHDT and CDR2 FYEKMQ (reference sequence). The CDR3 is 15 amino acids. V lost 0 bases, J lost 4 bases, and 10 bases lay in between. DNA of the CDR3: TGTGCCAGCAGCTTAGGGATAGCGTATTACAATGAGCAGTTCTTC. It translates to CASSLGIAYYNEQFF.

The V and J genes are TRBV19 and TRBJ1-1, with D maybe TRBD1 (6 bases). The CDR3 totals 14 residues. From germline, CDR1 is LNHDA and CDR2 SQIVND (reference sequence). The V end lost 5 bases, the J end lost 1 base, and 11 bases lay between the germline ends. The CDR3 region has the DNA TGTGCCAGTAGTGCTACAGGGCCGAACACTGAAGCTTTCTTT. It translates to CASSATGPNTEAFF.

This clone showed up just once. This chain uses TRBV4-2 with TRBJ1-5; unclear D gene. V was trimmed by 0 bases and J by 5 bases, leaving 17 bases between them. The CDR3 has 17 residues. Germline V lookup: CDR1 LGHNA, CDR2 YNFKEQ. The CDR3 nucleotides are TGTGCCAGCAGCCAAGATTACCCCCAGTCAGGCTATCAGCCCCAGCATTTT. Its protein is CASSQDYPQSGYQPQHF.

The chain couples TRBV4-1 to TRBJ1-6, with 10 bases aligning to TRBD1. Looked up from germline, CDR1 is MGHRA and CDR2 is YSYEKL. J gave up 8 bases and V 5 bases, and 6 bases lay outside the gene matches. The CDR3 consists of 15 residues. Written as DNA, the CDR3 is TGCGCCAGCAGCTCTCCGGGACAGGGGTATTCACCCCTCCACTTT. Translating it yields CASSSPGQGYSPLHF.

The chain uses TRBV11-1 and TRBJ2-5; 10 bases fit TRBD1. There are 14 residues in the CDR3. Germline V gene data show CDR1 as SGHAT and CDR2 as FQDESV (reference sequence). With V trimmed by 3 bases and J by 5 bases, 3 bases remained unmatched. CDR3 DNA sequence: TGTGCCAGCAGCTTCGACAGGGGGCAGGAGACCCAGTACTTC. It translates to CASSFDRGQETQYF.

CDR3 residues: CASSPRPGLNEKLFF. CDR3 in DNA: TGTGCCAGCAGCCCCCGACCAGGTCTGAACGAAAAACTGTTTTTT. The V and J genes are TRBV3-1 (or the pseudogene TRBV3-2) and TRBJ1-4; no reliable D call. This CDR3 has 15 amino acids. Looked up from germline, CDR1 is LGHDT and CDR2 is YNNKEL (reference sequence). Trimming cost V 4 bases and J 8 bases, with 17 bases left between them.

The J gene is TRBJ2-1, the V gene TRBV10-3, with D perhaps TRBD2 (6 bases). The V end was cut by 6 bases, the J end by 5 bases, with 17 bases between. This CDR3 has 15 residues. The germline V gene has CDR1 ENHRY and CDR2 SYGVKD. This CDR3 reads CAIREIGTRDNEQFF. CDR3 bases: TGTGCCATCAGGGAAATAGGGACTCGCGACAATGAGCAGTTCTTC.